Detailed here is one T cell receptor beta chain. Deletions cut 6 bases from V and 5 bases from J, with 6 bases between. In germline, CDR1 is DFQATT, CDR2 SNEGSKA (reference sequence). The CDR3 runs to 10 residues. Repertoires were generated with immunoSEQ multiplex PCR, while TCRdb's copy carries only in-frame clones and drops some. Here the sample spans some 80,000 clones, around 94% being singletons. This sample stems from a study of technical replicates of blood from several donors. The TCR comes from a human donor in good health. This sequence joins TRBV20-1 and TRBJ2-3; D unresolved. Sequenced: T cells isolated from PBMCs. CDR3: CSARVDTQYF. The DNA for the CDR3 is TGCAGTGCCCGCGTAGATACGCAGTATTTT.